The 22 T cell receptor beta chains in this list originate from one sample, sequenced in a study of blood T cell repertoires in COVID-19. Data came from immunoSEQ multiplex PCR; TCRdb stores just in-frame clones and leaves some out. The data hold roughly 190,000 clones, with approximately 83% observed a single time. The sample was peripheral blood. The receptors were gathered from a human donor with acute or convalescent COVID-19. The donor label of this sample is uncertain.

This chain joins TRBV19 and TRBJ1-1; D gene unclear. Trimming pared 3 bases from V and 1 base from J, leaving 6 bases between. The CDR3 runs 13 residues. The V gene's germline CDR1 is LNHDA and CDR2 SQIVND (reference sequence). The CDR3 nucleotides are TGTGCCAGTAGTATGGGCAGGAACACTGAAGCTTTCTTT. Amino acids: CASSMGRNTEAFF. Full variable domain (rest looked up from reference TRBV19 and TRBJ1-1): DGGITQSPKYLFRKEGQNVTLSCEQNLNHDAMYWYRQDPGQGLRLIYYSQIVNDFQKGDIAEGYSVSREKKESFPLTVTSAQKNPTAFYLCASSMGRNTEAFFGQGTRLTVV.

This CDR3 is CASRGPVDGYTF. CDR3 sequence (DNA): TGTGCCAGCCGAGGTCCGGTTGATGGCTACACCTTC. The chain employs TRBV2 and TRBJ1-2, with D unclear. Trimming pared 8 bases from V and 6 bases from J, leaving 13 bases between. Germline V gives CDR1 SNHLY, CDR2 FYNNEI. The CDR3 spans 12 residues.

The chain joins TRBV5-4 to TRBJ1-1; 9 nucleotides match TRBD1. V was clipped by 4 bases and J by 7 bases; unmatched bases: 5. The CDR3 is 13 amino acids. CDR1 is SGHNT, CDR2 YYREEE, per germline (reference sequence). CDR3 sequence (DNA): TGTGCCAGCAGCCTCGACAGGGGGTTTGAAGCTTTCTTT. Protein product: CASSLDRGFEAFF.

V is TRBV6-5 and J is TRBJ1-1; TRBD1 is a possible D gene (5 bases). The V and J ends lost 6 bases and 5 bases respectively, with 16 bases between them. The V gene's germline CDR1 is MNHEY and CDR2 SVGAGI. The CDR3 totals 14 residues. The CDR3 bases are TGTGCCAGCAGCGCAATTCAGGGAGGTACTGAAGCTTTCTTT. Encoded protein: CASSAIQGGTEAFF.

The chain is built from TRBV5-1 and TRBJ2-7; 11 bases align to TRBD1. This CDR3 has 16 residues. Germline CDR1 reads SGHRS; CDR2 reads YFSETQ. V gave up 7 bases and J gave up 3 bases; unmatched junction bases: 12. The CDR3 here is CASSLTGTGGVYEQYF. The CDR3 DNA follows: TGCGCCAGCTCCCTTACCGGGACAGGGGGTGTCTACGAGCAGTACTTC.

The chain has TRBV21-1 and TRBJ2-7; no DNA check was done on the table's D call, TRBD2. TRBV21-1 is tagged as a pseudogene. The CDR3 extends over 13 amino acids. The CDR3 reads CASSKGTPPWQYF. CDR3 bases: TGTGCCAGCAGCAAAGGGACTCCTCCGTGGCAGTACTTC.

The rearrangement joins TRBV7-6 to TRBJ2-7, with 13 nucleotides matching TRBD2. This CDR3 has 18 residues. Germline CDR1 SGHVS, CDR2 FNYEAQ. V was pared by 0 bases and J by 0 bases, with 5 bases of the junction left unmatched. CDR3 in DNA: TGTGCCAGCAGCTTAGCGGGACTAGCGGGAAGGAGCTCCTACGAGCAGTACTTC. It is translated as CASSLAGLAGRSSYEQYF.

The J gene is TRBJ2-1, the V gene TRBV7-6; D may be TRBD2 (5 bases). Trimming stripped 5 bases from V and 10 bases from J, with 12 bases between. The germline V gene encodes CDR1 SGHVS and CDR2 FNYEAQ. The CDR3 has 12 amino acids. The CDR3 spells CASSVRPGEQFF. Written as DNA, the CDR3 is TGTGCCAGCAGCGTTCGGCCGGGGGAGCAGTTCTTC. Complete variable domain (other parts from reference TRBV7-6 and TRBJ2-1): GAGVSQSPRYKVTKRGQDVALRCDPISGHVSLYWYRQALGQGPEFLTYFNYEAQQDKSGLPNDRFSAERPEGSISTLTIQRTEQRDSAMYRCASSVRPGEQFFGPGTRLTVL.

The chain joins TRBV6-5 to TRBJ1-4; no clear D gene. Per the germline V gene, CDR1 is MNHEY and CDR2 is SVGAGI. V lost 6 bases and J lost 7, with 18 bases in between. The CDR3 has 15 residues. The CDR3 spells CASSGHGGEVEKLFF. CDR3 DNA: TGTGCCAGCAGCGGGCATGGAGGAGAGGTTGAAAAACTGTTTTTT.

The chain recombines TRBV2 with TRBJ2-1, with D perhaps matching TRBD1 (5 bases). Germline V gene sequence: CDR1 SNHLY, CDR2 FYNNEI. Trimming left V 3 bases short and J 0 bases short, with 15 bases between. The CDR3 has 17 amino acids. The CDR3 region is CASSDRQTSSSYNEQFF. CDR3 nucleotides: TGTGCCAGCAGTGATAGACAGACTTCCAGCTCCTACAATGAGCAGTTCTTC.

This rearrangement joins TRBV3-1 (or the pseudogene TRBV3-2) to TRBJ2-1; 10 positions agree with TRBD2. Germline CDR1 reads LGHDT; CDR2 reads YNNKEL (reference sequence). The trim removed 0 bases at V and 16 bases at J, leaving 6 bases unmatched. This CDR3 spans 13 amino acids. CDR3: CASSQELLAGQFF. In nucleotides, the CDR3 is TGTGCCAGCAGCCAAGAACTACTAGCGGGGCAATTCTTC.

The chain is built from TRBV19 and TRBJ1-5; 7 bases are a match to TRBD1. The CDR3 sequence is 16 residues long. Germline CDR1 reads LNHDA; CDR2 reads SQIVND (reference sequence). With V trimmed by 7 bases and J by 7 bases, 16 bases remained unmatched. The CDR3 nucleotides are TGTGCCAGTACCAAGCAACCGGGACAGAGAGACCAGCCCCAGCATTTT. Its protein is CASTKQPGQRDQPQHF. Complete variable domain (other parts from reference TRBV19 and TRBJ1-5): DGGITQSPKYLFRKEGQNVTLSCEQNLNHDAMYWYRQDPGQGLRLIYYSQIVNDFQKGDIAEGYSVSREKKESFPLTVTSAQKNPTAFYLCASTKQPGQRDQPQHFGDGTRLSIL.

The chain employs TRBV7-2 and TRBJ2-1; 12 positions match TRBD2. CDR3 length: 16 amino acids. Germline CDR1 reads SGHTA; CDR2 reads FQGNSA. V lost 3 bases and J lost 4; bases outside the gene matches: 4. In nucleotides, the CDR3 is TGTGCCAGCAGCTTCCCTAGCGGGGGGGCTTACAATGAGCAGTTCTTC. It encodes CASSFPSGGAYNEQFF.

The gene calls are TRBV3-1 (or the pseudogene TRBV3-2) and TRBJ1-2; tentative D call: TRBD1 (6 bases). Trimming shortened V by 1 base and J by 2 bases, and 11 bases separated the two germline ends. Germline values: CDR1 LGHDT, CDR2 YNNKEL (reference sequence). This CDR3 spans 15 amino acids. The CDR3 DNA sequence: TGTGCCAGCAGCCAAGGGACAGCGAACAACTATGGCTACACCTTC. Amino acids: CASSQGTANNYGYTF.

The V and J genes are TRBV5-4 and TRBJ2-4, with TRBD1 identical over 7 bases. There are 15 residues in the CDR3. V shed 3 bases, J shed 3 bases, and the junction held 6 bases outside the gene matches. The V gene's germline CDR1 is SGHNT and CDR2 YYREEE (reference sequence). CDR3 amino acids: CASSSLDRDKNIQYF. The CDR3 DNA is TGTGCCAGCAGCTCGCTCGACAGGGACAAAAACATTCAGTACTTC. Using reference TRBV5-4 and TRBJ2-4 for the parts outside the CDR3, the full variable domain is ETGVTQSPTHLIKTRGQQVTLRCSSQSGHNTVSWYQQALGQGPQFIFQYYREEENGRGNFPPRFSGLQFPNYSSELNVNALELDDSALYLCASSSLDRDKNIQYFGAGTRLSVL.

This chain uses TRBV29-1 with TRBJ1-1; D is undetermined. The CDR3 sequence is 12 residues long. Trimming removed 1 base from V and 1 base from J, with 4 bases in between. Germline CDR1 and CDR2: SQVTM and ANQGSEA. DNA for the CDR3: TGCAGCGTTGAAGGAGAGAACACTGAAGCTTTCTTT. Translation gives CSVEGENTEAFF. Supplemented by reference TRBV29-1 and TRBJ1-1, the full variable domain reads SAVISQKPSRDICQRGTSLTIQCQVDSQVTMMFWYRQQPGQSLTLIATANQGSEATYESGFVIDKFPISRPNLTFSTLTVSNMSPEDSSIYLCSVEGENTEAFFGQGTRLTVV.

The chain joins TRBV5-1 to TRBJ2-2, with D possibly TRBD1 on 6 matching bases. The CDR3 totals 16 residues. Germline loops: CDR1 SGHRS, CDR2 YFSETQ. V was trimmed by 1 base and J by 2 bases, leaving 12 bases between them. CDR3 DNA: TGCGCCAGCAGCTTGTCGGGGACACCTAACACCGGGGAGCTGTTTTTT. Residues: CASSLSGTPNTGELFF.

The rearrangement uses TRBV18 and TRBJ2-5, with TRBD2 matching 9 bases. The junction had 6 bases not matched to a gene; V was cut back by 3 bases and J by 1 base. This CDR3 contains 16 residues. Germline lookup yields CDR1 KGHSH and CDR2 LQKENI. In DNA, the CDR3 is TGTGCCAGCTCACCCTCTAGCGGGGCCCGCCAAGAGACCCAGTACTTC. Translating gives CASSPSSGARQETQYF.

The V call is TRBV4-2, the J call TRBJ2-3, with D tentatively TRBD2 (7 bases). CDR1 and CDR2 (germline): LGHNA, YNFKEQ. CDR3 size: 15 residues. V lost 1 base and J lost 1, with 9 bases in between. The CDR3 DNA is TGTGCCAGCAGCCAAGGGGAGGGGGGCACAGATACGCAGTATTTT. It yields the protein CASSQGEGGTDTQYF.

The CDR3 DNA reads TGTGCCAGCAGTGAACGGACAGGGGGCTCCTGGCAGCCCCAGCATTTT. Its protein is CASSERTGGSWQPQHF. The J gene is TRBJ1-5, the V gene TRBV2; 11 bases match TRBD1. CDR3 length equals 16 residues. Germline values: CDR1 SNHLY, CDR2 FYNNEI. V lost 2 bases and J lost 7; bases outside the gene matches: 7.

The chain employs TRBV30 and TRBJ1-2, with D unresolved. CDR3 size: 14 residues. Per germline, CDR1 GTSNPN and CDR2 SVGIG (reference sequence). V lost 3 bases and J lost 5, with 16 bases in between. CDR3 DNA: TGTGCCTGGAGCCCATCCTACGGCGGATATGGCTACACCTTC. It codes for CAWSPSYGGYGYTF.

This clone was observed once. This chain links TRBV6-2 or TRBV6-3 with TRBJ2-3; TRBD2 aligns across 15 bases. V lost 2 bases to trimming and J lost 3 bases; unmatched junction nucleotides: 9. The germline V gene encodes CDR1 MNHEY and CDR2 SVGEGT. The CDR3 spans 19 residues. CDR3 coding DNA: TGTGCCAGCAGTTACCTTGGGACTAGCGGGGGGCGACCTACAGATACGCAGTATTTT. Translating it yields CASSYLGTSGGRPTDTQYF.